This TCR beta chain stems from a study of beta chain features in type 1 diabetes. Study context: What patients shared with healthy donors was a similar profile of age, gender and cell yields.

The germline gives CDR1 SGHVS, CDR2 FNYEAQ. The CDR3 totals 12 residues. V gave up 4 bases and J gave up 4 bases, with 6 bases separating them. All of the isolated RNA was reverse transcribed, so expressed TCRB transcripts were sequenced. The table came from immunoSEQ multiplex PCR; TCRdb's copy has only in-frame clones and leaves some out. The sample contains over 650,000 clones, roughly an eighth of which appear only once. Sorting of CD4+ naive, central memory, regulatory and stem cell-like memory cells was performed via CD45RO/CCR7/CD25/CD127/CD95/CD27. Study-level results: TCRB repertoires of naive, central memory and Treg cells appeared more similar among patients than among healthy donors. Patients with Type 1 diabetes showed moderately but significantly shorter TCRB CDR3s in all four CD4+ subsets. cDNA sequencing could over-represent cells with high TCR expression.

With respect to this clone: The antigen remains undetermined.

This TCR derives from a young man with type 1 diabetes. This sequence joins TRBV7-6 and TRBJ2-3; D gene uncertain. Input material: naive CD4+ T cells from blood. The CDR3 DNA follows: TGTGCCAGCAGCTCCGACGCAGATACGCAGTATTTT. This translates into CASSSDADTQYF.